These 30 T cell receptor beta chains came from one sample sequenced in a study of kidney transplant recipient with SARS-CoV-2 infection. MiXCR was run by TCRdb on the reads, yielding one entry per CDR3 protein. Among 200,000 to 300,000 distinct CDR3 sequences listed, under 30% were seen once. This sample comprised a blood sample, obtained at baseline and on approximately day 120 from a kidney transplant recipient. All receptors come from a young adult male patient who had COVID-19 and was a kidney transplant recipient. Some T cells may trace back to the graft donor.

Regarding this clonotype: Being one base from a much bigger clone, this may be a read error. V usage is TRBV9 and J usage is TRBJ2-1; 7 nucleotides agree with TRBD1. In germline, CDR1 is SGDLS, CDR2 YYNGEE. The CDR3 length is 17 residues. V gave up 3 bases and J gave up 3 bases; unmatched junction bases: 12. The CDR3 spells CASSASLSRGYYNEQFF. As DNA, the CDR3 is TGTGCCAGCAGCGCCTCCCTTAGCAGGGGGTACTACAATGAGCAGTTCTTC. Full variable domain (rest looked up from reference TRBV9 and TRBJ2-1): DSGVTQTPKHLITATGQRVTLRCSPRSGDLSVYWYQQSLDQGLQFLIQYYNGEERAKGNILERFSAQQFPDLHSELNLSSLELGDSALYFCASSASLSRGYYNEQFFGPGTRLTVL.

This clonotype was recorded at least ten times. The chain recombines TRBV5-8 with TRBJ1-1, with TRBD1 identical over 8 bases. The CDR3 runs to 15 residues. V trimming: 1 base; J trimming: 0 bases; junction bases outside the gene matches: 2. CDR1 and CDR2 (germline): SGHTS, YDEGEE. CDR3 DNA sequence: TGTGCCAGCAGCTTGATGGGACAGGTGAACACTGAAGCTTTCTTT. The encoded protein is CASSLMGQVNTEAFF.

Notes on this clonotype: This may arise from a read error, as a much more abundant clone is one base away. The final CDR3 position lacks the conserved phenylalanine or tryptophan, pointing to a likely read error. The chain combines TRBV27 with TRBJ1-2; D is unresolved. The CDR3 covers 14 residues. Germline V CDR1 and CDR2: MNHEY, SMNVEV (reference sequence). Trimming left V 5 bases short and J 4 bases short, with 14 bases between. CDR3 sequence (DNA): TGTGCCAGCAGTCCCCGGGTTGAAGTCTATGGCTACACCGTC. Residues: CASSPRVEVYGYTV.

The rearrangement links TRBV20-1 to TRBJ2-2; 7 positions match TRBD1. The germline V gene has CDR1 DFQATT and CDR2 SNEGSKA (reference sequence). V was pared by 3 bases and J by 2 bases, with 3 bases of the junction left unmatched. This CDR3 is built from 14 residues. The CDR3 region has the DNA TGCAGTGCTAGCCGACAGGGAAACACCGGGGAGCTGTTTTTT. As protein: CSASRQGNTGELFF.

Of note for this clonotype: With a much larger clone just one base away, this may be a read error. CDR3 nucleotides: TGTGCCAGCAGCCATGGAAGCACCCTTCGAAGGACCTATGGCTACACCTTC. This gives the protein CASSHGSTLRRTYGYTF. The rearrangement links TRBV3-1 to TRBJ1-2; D not certain. V gave up 3 bases and J gave up 4 bases, with 21 bases separating them. This CDR3 has 17 residues. Per the germline V gene, CDR1 is LGHDT and CDR2 is YNNKEL (reference sequence).

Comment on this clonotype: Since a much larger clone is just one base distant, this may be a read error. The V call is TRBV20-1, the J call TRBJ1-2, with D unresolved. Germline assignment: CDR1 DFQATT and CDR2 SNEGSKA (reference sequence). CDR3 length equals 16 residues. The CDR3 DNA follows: TGCAGTGCTTTGATAAGGCTGTTTCGAAAGACCTATAGCTACACCTTC. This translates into CSALIRLFRKTYSYTF.

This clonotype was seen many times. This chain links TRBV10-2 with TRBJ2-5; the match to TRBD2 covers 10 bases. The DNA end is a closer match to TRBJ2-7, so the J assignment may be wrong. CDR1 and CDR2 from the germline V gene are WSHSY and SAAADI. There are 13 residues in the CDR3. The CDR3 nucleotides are TGCGCCAGCGGACTAGCGGTTACCTACGAGCAGTACTTC. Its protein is CASGLAVTYEQYF.

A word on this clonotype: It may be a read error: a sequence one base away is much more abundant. CDR3 in amino acids: CAISEPRDGAYEQHF. Here the CDR3 DNA reads TGTGCCATCAGTGAGCCCCGGGACGGCGCCTACGAGCAGCACTTC. V and J are TRBV10-3 and TRBJ2-7, with D perhaps assigned TRBD1 or TRBD2 (5 bases each). The CDR3 contains 15 residues. Germline values: CDR1 ENHRY, CDR2 SYGVKD.

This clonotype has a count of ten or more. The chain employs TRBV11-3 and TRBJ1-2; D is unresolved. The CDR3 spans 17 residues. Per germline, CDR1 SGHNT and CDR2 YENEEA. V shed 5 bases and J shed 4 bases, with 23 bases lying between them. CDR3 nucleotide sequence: TGTGCCAGCAGCCCGTCCACCGATCTCGGAAAGACCTATGGCTACACCTTC. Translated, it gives CASSPSTDLGKTYGYTF. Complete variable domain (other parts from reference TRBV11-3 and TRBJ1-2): EAGVVQSPRYKIIEKKQPVAFWCNPISGHNTLYWYLQNLGQGPELLIRYENEEAVDDSQLPKDRFSAERLKGVDSTLKIQPAELGDSAVYLCASSPSTDLGKTYGYTFGSGTRLTVV.

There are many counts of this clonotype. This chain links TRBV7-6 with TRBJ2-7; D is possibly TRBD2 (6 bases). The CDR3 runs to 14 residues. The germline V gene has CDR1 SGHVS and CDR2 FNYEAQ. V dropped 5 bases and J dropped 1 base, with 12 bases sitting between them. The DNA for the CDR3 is TGTGCCAGCAGCCCCCGACTAGGTTCCTACGAGCAGTACTTC. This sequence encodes CASSPRLGSYEQYF.

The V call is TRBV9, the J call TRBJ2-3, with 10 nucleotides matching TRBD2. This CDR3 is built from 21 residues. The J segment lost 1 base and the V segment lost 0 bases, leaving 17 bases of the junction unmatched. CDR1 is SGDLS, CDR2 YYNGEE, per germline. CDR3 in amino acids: CASSVALRRGVAGGGTDTQYF. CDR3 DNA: TGTGCCAGCAGCGTAGCTTTAAGGAGGGGAGTAGCGGGAGGTGGCACAGATACGCAGTATTTT.

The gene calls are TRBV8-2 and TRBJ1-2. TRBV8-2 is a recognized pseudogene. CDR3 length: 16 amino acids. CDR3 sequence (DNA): TGTGGCAGTGAGCCGGTTGATAGCCGAAAGACCTATGGCTACACCTTC. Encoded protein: CGSEPVDSRKTYGYTF.

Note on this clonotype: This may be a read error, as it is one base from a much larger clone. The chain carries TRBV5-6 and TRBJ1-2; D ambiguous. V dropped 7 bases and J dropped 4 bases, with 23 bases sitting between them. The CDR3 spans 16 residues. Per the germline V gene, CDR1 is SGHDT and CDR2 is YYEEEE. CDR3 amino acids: CASELHNSRKAYGYTF. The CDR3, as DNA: TGTGCCAGCGAATTACACAATAGTCGAAAGGCCTATGGCTACACCTTC. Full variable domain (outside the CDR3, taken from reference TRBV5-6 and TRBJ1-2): DAGVTQSPTHLIKTRGQQVTLRCSPKSGHDTVSWYQQALGQGPQFIFQYYEEEERQRGNFPDRFSGHQFPNYSSELNVNALLLGDSALYLCASELHNSRKAYGYTFGSGTRLTVV.

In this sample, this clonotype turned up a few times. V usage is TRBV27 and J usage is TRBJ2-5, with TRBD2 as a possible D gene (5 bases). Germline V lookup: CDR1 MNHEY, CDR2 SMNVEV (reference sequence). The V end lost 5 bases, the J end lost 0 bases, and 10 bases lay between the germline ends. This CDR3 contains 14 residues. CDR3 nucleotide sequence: TGTGCCAGCAGTAGAGGGCAGTACCAAGAGACCCAGTACTTC. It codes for CASSRGQYQETQYF.

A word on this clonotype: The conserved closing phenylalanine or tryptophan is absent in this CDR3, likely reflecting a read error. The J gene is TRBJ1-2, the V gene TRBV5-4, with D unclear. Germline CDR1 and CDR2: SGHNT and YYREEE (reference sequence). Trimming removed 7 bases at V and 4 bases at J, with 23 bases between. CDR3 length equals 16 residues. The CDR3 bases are TGTGCCAGCTATGGTAGCGTACCAGGAAAGACCTATGGCTACACCCTC. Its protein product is CASYGSVPGKTYGYTL.

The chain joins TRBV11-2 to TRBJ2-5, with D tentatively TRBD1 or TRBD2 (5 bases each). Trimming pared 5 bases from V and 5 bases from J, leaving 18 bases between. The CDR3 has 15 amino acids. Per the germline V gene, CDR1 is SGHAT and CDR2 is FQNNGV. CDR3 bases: TGTGCCAGCAGCCCAACCGGGACCGATGGGGAGACCCAGTACTTC. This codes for CASSPTGTDGETQYF. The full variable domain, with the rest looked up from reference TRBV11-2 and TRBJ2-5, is EAGVAQSPRYKIIEKRQSVAFWCNPISGHATLYWYQQILGQGPKLLIQFQNNGVVDDSQLPKDRFSAERLKGVDSTLKIQPAKLEDSAVYLCASSPTGTDGETQYFGPGTRLLVL.

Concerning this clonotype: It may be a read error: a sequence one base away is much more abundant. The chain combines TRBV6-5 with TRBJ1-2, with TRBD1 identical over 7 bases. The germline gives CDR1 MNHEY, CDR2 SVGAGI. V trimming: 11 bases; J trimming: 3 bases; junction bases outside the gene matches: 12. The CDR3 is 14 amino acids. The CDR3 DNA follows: TGTGCCGGCGGGTACAGGGGCTTCGACTATGGCTACACCTTC. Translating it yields CAGGYRGFDYGYTF.

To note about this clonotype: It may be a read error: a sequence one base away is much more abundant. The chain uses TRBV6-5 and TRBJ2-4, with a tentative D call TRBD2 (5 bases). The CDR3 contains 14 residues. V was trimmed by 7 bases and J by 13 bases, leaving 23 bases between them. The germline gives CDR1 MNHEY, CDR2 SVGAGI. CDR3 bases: TGTGCCAGCATGGTCTCTGGAGGCGGCTACGGGCAGTACTTC. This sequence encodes CASMVSGGGYGQYF.

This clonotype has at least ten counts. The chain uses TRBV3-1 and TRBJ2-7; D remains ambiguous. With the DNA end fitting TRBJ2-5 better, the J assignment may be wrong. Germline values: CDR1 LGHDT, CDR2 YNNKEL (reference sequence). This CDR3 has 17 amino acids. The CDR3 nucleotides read TGTGCCAGCAGCCGATACTGTCCCATTTCTTTCTCTGAGACCCAGTACTTC. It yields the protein CASSRYCPISFSETQYF.

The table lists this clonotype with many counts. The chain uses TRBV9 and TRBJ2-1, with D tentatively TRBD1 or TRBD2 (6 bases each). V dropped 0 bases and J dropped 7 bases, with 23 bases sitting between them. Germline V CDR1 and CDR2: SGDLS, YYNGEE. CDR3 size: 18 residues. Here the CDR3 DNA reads TGTGCCAGCAGCGTAGCCACCTTATGGGGGGCGTCGGAAAATGAGCAGTTCTTC. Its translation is CASSVATLWGASENEQFF.

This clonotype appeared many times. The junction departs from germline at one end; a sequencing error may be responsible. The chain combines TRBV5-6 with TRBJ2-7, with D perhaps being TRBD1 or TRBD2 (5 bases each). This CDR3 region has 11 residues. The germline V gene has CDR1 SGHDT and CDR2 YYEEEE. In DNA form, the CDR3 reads TGTGCCAGCAGCTCCGGGACCCATTGGGAATTC. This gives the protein CASSSGTHWEF. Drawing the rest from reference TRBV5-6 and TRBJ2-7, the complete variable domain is DAGVTQSPTHLIKTRGQQVTLRCSPKSGHDTVSWYQQALGQGPQFIFQYYEEEERQRGNFPDRFSGHQFPNYSSELNVNALLLGDSALYLCASSSGTHWEFGPGTRLTVT.

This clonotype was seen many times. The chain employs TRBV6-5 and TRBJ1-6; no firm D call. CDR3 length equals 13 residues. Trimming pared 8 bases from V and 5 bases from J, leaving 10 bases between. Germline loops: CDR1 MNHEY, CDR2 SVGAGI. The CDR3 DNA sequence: TGTGCCAGCGGCAGAAAGAATAATTCACCCCTCCACTTT. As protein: CASGRKNNSPLHF.

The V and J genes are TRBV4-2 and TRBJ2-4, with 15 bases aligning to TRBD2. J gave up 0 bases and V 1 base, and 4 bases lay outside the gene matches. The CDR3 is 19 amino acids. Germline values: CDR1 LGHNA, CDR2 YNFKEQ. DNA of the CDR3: TGTGCCAGCAGCCAAGGGGGGACTAGCGGGGGGATAGCCAAAAACATTCAGTACTTC. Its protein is CASSQGGTSGGIAKNIQYF.

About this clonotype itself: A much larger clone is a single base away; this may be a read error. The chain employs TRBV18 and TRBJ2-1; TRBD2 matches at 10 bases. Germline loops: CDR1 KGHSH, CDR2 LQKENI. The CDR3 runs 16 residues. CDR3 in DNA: TGTACCAGCTCGCGAGCCGGACTAGCGGAACACAATGAGCAGTTCTTC. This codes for CTSSRAGLAEHNEQFF. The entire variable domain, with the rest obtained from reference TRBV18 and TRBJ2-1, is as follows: NAGVMQNPRHLVRRRGQEARLRCSPMKGHSHVYWYRQLPEEGLKFMVYLQKENIIDESGMPKERFSAEFPKEGPSILRIQQVVRGDSAAYFCTSSRAGLAEHNEQFFGPGTRLTVL.

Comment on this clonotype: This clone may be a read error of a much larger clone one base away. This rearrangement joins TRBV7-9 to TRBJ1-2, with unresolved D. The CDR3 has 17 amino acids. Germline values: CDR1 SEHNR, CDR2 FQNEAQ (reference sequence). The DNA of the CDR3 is TGTGCCAGCAGCGCAAATACATACCATGGAAAGACCTATGGCTGCACCTTC. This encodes CASSANTYHGKTYGCTF. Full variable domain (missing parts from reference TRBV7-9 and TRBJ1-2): DTGVSQNPRHKITKRGQNVTFRCDPISEHNRLYWYRQTLGQGPEFLTYFQNEAQLEKSRLLSDRFSAERPKGSFSTLEIQRTEQGDSAMYLCASSANTYHGKTYGCTFGSGTRLTVV.

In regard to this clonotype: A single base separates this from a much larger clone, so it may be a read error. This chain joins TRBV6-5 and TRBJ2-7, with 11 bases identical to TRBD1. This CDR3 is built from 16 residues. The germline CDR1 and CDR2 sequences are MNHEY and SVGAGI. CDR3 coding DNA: TGTGGCAGCAGTGACCCGGGGACAGGGGGTTTCTACGAGCAGTACTTC. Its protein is CGSSDPGTGGFYEQYF.

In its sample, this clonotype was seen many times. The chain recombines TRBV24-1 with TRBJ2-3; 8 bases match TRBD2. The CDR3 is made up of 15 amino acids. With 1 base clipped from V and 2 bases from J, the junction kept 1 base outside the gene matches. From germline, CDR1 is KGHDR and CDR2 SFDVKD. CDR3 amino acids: CATSDLAGDTDTQYF. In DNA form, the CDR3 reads TGTGCCACCAGTGATTTAGCGGGAGACACAGATACGCAGTATTTT.

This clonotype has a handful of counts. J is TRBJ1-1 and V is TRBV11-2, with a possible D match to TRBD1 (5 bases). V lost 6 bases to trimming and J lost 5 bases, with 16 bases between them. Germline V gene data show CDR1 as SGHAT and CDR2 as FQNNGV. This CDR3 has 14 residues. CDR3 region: CASRRFQGETEAFF. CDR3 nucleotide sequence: TGTGCCAGCAGAAGGTTTCAGGGCGAAACTGAAGCTTTCTTT. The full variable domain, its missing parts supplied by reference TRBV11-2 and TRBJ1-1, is EAGVAQSPRYKIIEKRQSVAFWCNPISGHATLYWYQQILGQGPKLLIQFQNNGVVDDSQLPKDRFSAERLKGVDSTLKIQPAKLEDSAVYLCASRRFQGETEAFFGQGTRLTVV.

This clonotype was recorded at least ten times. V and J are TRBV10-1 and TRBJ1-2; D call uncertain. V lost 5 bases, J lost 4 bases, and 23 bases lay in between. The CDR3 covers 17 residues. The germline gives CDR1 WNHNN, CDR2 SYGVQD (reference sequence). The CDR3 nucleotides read TGCGCCAGCAGTAGCGTAGAAAGATCGCGAAAGACCTATGGCTACACCTTC. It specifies CASSSVERSRKTYGYTF.

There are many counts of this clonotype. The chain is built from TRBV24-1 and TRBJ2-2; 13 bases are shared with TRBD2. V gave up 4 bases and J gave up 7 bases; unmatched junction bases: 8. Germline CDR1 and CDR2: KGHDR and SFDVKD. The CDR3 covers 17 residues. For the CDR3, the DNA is TGTGCCACCAGTGACCGGACTAGCGGGAGATACGGCGGGGAGCTGTTTTTT. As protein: CATSDRTSGRYGGELFF.